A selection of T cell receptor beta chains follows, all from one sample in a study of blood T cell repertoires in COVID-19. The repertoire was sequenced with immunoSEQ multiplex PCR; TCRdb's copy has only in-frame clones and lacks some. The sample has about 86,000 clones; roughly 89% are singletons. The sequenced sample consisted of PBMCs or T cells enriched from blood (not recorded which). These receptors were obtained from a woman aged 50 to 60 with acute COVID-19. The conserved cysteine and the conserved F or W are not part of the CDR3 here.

CDR3 protein: ASRARDRYYGYT; V gene: TRBV6-5; J gene: TRBJ1-2
CDR3 protein: ASSRDRSYEQY; V gene: TRBV6-5; J gene: TRBJ2-7
CDR3 protein: ASSHPGGSYEQY; V gene: TRBV3-1/TRBV3-2; J gene: TRBJ2-7
CDR3 protein: AISVGERYEQY; V gene: TRBV10-3; J gene: TRBJ2-7
CDR3 protein: ASSYGGSTDTQY; V gene: TRBV6-5; J gene: TRBJ2-3
CDR3 protein: ASSQGEVEFGNTIY; V gene: TRBV3-1/TRBV3-2; J gene: TRBJ1-3
CDR3 protein: ASSLQTGTNEKLF; V gene: TRBV5-1; J gene: TRBJ1-4
CDR3 protein: ASSVGGSRPDTQY; V gene: TRBV9; J gene: TRBJ2-3
CDR3 protein: ASSIRDSAYEQY; V gene: TRBV19; J gene: TRBJ2-7
CDR3 protein: ASSPWGEQPQH; V gene: TRBV19; J gene: TRBJ1-5
CDR3 protein: ASRLDGNNSPLH; V gene: TRBV6-5; J gene: TRBJ1-6
CDR3 protein: ASRAGVDTGELF; V gene: TRBV2; J gene: TRBJ2-2
CDR3 protein: ASSSQRGTGRNYGYT; V gene: TRBV11-2; J gene: TRBJ1-2
CDR3 protein: ASGAGYTEAF; V gene: TRBV27; J gene: TRBJ1-1
CDR3 protein: ASSLTGSPNEQY; V gene: TRBV27; J gene: TRBJ2-7
CDR3 protein: ASSLQLYGEQY; V gene: TRBV2; J gene: TRBJ2-7
CDR3 protein: ASSPSPQGDQY; V gene: TRBV12-3/TRBV12-4; J gene: TRBJ2-5
CDR3 protein: ASSVGTSGITDTQY; V gene: TRBV9; J gene: TRBJ2-3
CDR3 protein: ASSRVNGYT; V gene: TRBV5-8; J gene: TRBJ1-2
CDR3 protein: ASTLRTSHTGELF; V gene: TRBV7-9; J gene: TRBJ2-2
CDR3 protein: ASSRTAAANTGELF; V gene: TRBV7-8; J gene: TRBJ2-2
CDR3 protein: ASSLVSPGQGDSPLH; V gene: TRBV7-9; J gene: TRBJ1-6
CDR3 protein: ASSFAGGAETQY; V gene: TRBV7-9; J gene: TRBJ2-5